This TCR beta chain emerged from a study of regulatory T cells in long-lasting Graves disease. The V gene's germline CDR1 is SGHRS and CDR2 YFSETQ. Trimming cost V 1 base and J 6 bases; bases outside gene matches: 4. CDR3 length: 15 residues. TCR beta libraries were built with iRepertoire HTBI primers and Arm-PCR of CDR3 regions. TCRdb reprocessed the multiplex PCR reads via MiXCR and lists one record per CDR3 protein. The data show 400,000 to 500,000 distinct CDR3 sequences, around 15% seen once. Described time point: newly diagnosed GD, antithyroid drugs for less than 3 months. Construction of the TCR library relied on RNA isolated from PBMCs. Staff took about 10 milliliters of peripheral blood and put it into EDTA tubes. The sample holds many counts of this clonotype. Its antigen is unidentified. Broader study findings: TRBV28 was favored in persistent disease, as were TRBJ1-2 and TRBJ2-5.

These sequences were also reported in another study, on T cells in Graves' hyperthyroidism and ophthalmopathy. This second study says: The TCR CDR3 first-round RT-PCR relied on the HTBI primer set. In the analysis, a 13 V-J model separated ophthalmopathy from stable hyperthyroidism.

The J gene is TRBJ2-1, the V gene TRBV5-1, with 10 bases matching TRBD2. The sample here was peripheral blood mononuclear cells (PBMCs), taken at new diagnosis, from a patient treated with antithyroid drugs. This receptor was identified in a woman under 30 with Graves disease. This CDR3 is CASSLNSGRLNEQFF. Here the CDR3 DNA reads TGCGCCAGCAGCTTGAATAGCGGGAGGCTCAATGAGCAGTTCTTC.